The 2 T cell receptor beta chains in this list originate from one sample, sequenced in a study of T cells in Graves' hyperthyroidism and ophthalmopathy. Amplified TCR beta CDR3 regions came from RNA transcripts. An initial round of RT-PCR targeting the TCR CDR3 relied on the HTBI primer set. One entry per CDR3 protein results from TCRdb running MiXCR on the multiplex PCR reads. Of more than 500,000 distinct CDR3 sequences listed, under 60% were seen once; the top ten hold roughly 19%. Sequencing input: peripheral blood or thyroid tissue (not recorded which). The receptors stem from an adult woman with Graves' disease, either hyperthyroidism or ophthalmopathy (not recorded which).

The chain is built from TRBV7-6 and TRBJ1-4; 8 bases are shared with TRBD1. The V and J ends lost 10 bases and 6 bases, in that order; junction bases with no gene match: 7. The CDR3 sequence is 13 residues long. CDR1 is SGHVS and CDR2 is FNYEAQ in the germline V gene. CDR3 in amino acids: CATGGQGDEKLFF. The CDR3 DNA follows: TGTGCCACGGGAGGACAGGGCGATGAAAAACTGTTTTTT.

This clonotype was seen more than once but under ten times. The gene calls are TRBV30 and TRBJ2-7; no definite D call. This CDR3 is 12 amino acids long. Germline CDR1 and CDR2: GTSNPN and SVGIG (reference sequence). V lost 2 bases to trimming and J lost 4 bases, with 9 bases between them. This CDR3 is CAWSLAAYEQYF. The CDR3 DNA sequence: TGTGCCTGGAGTTTGGCAGCATACGAGCAGTACTTC.